This TCR beta chain was obtained from a study of Graves' ophthalmopathy and Graves' hyperthyroidism. Across the study: At the time of initial diagnosis and before any treatment, peripheral blood was collected.

RNA served as the template for amplifying TCR beta CDR3 regions. Second-round multiplex PCR came after a first-round RT-PCR that employed HTBI primers. TCRdb called the multiplex PCR reads again in MiXCR, with one record for every CDR3 protein. The profile shows under 350,000 distinct CDR3 sequences, roughly 16% of them singletons. This clonotype was counted ten times or more. The source is an adult man with Graves' ophthalmopathy. The specimen sequenced was peripheral blood.

CDR3 nucleotides: TGTGCCAGCAGCCAAGACCGGACAGGGGAGGATAATTCACCCCTCCACTTT. Translated, it gives CASSQDRTGEDNSPLHF. This chain uses TRBV4-2 with TRBJ1-6; TRBD1 matches at 9 bases. Unmatched junction bases numbered 5, after V lost 0 bases and J lost 5 bases. CDR3 length: 17 residues. In germline, CDR1 is LGHNA, CDR2 YNFKEQ.